This T cell receptor (beta chain) was sequenced in a study of T cell changes during pregnancy in multiple sclerosis (dated by TCRdb to between 2018 and 2021). A note on the overall study: The study looked at changes in the T cell repertoire across pregnancy in women with multiple sclerosis.

About this clone: Its antigen is still unknown. One base away there is no much larger clone; base qualities are not given.

Receptor libraries were prepared by the immunoSEQ multiplex PCR assay. TCRdb limited this immuneACCESS table to in-frame rearrangements with V and J called. A share of clones is missing; checked studies link under half to unresolved V genes, and the rest is unexplained. The sample table records 50,000 to 65,000 clones; over 75% of these occur just once. The biggest ten clones account for approximately 2% of the sample. Looking up the germline V gene yields CDR1 WSHSY and CDR2 SAAADI. Relative to germline, V is 8 bases shorter and J is 5 bases shorter, with 17 bases between their ends. The CDR3 spans 14 residues, from the cysteine through the phenylalanine. The DNA shown is the 42-base CDR3, in frame from base 1.

The sequence is built from TRBV10-2 and TRBJ2-3; perhaps TRBD2 is the D gene, with 7 bases matching. The sequences come from peripheral blood, collected after pregnancy. The clonotype originates from a female donor with multiple sclerosis, enrolled in a pregnancy study. The nucleotide sequence is given as TGCGCCAGCTCTCCCCGGGGGGCGGGAGATACGCAGTATTTT. This gives the protein CASSPRGAGDTQYF.